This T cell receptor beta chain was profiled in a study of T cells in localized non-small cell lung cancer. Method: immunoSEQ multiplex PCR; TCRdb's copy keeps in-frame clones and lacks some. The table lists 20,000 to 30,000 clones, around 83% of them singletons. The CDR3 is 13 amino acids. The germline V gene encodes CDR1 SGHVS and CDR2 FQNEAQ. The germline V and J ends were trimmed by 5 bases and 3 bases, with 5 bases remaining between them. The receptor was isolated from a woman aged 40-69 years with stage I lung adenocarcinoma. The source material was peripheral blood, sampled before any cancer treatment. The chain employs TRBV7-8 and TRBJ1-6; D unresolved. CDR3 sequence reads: CASSEGYNSPLHF. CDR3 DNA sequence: TGTGCCAGCAGCGAGGGCTATAATTCACCCCTCCACTTT. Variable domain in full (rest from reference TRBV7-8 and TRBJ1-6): GAGVSQSPRYKVAKRGQDVALRCDPISGHVSLFWYQQALGQGPEFLTYFQNEAQLDKSGLPSDRFFAERPEGSVSTLKIQRTQQEDSAVYLCASSEGYNSPLHFGNGTRLTVT.